This TCR beta chain was documented in a study of B cell selection in AIRE deficiency (dated by TCRdb to between 2017 and 2020). The study in broad terms: A comparison of TCRbeta repertoires of sorted blood CD4+ conventional T cells and regulatory T cells was made between AIRE-deficient patients and healthy controls. The TCR-sequenced cohort comprised about five AIRE-deficient APECED patients and about five healthy control donors.

Conventional CD4 T cells were sorted as CD4+CD127+ cells. Control samples were obtained from healthy donors who were not related to the patients. Tconv and Treg cells for TCRbeta sequencing were sorted on a FACSAria flow cytometer. Sorted cells were collected into 5-ml round-bottom polystyrene tubes, and dry cell pellets were frozen at -80°C before sequencing. Points on this clone: Its binding antigen is unknown. No qualities accompany the bases; no much larger clone lies one base away.

Relative to germline, V is missing 5 bases and J is missing 3 bases, with 11 bases of the junction outside any gene match. Counted from cysteine to phenylalanine, this CDR3 has 16 amino acids. The kept DNA is CDR3 alone, 48 bases in frame from the first base. Reading the germline V gene gives CDR1 SGHAT and CDR2 FQNNGV. On the study overall, not on this receptor specifically: Sequencing covered only TCRbeta chains, and approximately 35% of shared healthy-donor Treg sequences were also present in healthy Tconv, possibly due to differing TCRalpha chains. In terms of TCRBV gene usage, CDR3 length and TCR diversity, Tconv and Treg cells from AIRE-deficient patients looked similar to Tconv and Treg cells from healthy donors. Among some 3,700 shared Treg TCRbeta sequences, 31.6% were shared exclusively by healthy donors and around 9% exclusively by patients, which suggests that Treg selection is less efficient in the absence of AIRE. Shared Treg sequences had shorter CDR3s, which reflects a bias toward rearrangements containing few non-templated nucleotide insertions. About 33% of the Treg TCRbeta sequences shared among healthy donors were detected in patient Tconv cells, suggesting that Treg-biased clones are diverted into the Tconv compartment.

The immunoSEQ platform was used to sequence the TCRbeta chains. The published analysis was carried out like this. When conventional T cell repertoires were pooled, patients gave about 11x10^4 distinct in-frame TCRbeta sequences, while healthy donors gave just over 1.3x10^5. Treg TCRbeta sequences shared by two or more individuals were defined as public, and these public Treg TCRbeta sequences were subsequently searched for in Tconv repertoires. Differences between groups were assessed using Mann-Whitney U tests with Bonferroni-Dunn correction in GraphPad Prism 7.03. TCRdb retrieved this table from immuneACCESS and kept in-frame rearrangements only. Not all clones are present; in checked studies, unresolved V genes account for under half, and no reason is known for the remainder. The V and J calls and clone size come from that table; D and trimming were worked out from the DNA. This sample is represented by approximately 24,000 clones; over 95% of them were singletons. The ten largest clones represent roughly 0.25% of the sample.

The sequence derives from a human donor in good health. This receptor chain uses TRBV11-2 and TRBJ2-3; TRBD1 fits 7 bases in the junction. Input material: CD4+CD127+ conventional T cells sorted from PBMCs. The base sequence is TGTGCCAGCAGCAAACGGACAGGAGAAGAGACAGATACGCAGTATTTT. It specifies CASSKRTGEETDTQYF.